This T cell receptor (beta chain) was recorded in a study of blood T cell repertoires in COVID-19. Overall study: Sites in the United States, Italy and Spain provided acute and convalescent COVID-19 samples.

Original methodology: Estimated nucleated cell counts came from reference gene primer amplification. Method: immunoSEQ multiplex PCR; TCRdb's copy keeps in-frame clones and lacks some. The V and J calls and clone size were taken over from that table, and D and trimming were inferred from the DNA. Of 98,000 or so clones detected, around four fifths appear once; the ten largest clones hold roughly 29%. Germline CDR1 is MRHNA and CDR2 is SNTAGT. The V gene lost 0 bases and the J gene lost 6 bases, with 10 bases spanning the gap. This CDR3 comprises 14 residues. This chain joins TRBV6-4 and TRBJ2-3, with a possible D match to TRBD1 (6 bases). This clonotype was sampled from a man aged 60 to 75 with acute or convalescent COVID-19. Input material: peripheral blood. The CDR3 region is CASSDSQGPDTQYF. The CDR3 coding sequence is TGTGCCAGCAGTGACTCGCAGGGGCCGGATACGCAGTATTTT.